This TCR beta chain was profiled in a study of T cell changes during pregnancy in multiple sclerosis. TCRdb's table, derived via immunoSEQ multiplex PCR, lists solely in-frame clones and lacks some. The table lists about 67,000 clones, roughly 92% of them singletons, with over 1.1% in the top ten. The germline V and J ends were trimmed by 5 bases and 5 bases, with 14 bases remaining between them. This CDR3 spans 14 amino acids. CDR1 is LNHDA, CDR2 SQIVND, per germline (reference sequence). This TCR was recovered from a female donor with multiple sclerosis, enrolled in a pregnancy study. This specimen consisted of peripheral blood, obtained in the second trimester of pregnancy. V usage is TRBV19 and J usage is TRBJ2-3; D is possibly TRBD2 (6 bases). The CDR3 spells CASSSQGLLDTQYF. The CDR3 DNA reads as TGTGCCAGTAGTTCGCAGGGACTGTTAGATACGCAGTATTTT.